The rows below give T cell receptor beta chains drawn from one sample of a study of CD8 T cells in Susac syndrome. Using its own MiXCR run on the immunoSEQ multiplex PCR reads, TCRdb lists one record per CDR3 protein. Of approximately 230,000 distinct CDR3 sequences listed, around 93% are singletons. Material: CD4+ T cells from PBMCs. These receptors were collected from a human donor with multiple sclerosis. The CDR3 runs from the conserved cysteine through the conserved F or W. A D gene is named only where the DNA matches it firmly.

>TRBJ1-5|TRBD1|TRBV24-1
TGTGCCACCAGCGGGACAGGGGATCAGCCCCAGCATTTT
CATSGTGDQPQHF
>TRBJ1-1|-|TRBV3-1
TGTGCCAGCAGCCAAGATTGGGGAGGTGAAGCTTTCTTT
CASSQDWGGEAFF
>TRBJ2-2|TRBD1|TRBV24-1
TGTGCCACCAGTGATCCGGGACAGGGGGCCGCCGGGGAGCTGTTTTTT
CATSDPGQGAAGELFF
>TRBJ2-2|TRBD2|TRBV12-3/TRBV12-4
TGTGCCAGCAGTGTAGCGGGGGCCCCAAACACCGGGGAGCTGTTTTTT
CASSVAGAPNTGELFF
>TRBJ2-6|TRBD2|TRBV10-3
TGTGCCTCGGGAACCCGGACGGGGGGTCGATCGGGGGCCAACGTCCTGACTTTC
CASGTRTGGRSGANVLTF
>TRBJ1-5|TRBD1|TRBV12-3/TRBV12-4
TGTGCCAGCAGTTCCGACAGGGCAGTCCAGCATTTT
CASSSDRAVQHF
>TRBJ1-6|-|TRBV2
TGTGCCAGCAGTAAGGGAGTCTACTATAATTCACCCCTCCACTTT
CASSKGVYYNSPLHF
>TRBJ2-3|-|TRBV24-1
TGTGCCACCAGTGAGGGAGATACGCAGTATTTT
CATSEGDTQYF
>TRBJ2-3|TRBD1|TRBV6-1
TGTGCCAGCACCGGAGAGGTCAGGGGGTGGTCCACAGATACGCAGTATTTT
CASTGEVRGWSTDTQYF
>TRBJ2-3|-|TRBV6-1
TGTGCCAGCAGTGAAGCGCTCAGGGGACCCACAGATACGCAGTATTTT
CASSEALRGPTDTQYF
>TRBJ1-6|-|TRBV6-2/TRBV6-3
TGTGCCAGCAGTTACTCTGGGGCAGGCTCACCCCTCCACTTT
CASSYSGAGSPLHF
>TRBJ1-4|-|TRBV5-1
TGCGCCAGCAGCCAAAGGGGAAGCCCAACTAATGAAAAACTGTTTTTT
CASSQRGSPTNEKLFF
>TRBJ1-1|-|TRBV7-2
TGTGCCAGCAGCCCCCTCCGCGTCATGAACACTGAAGCTTTCTTT
CASSPLRVMNTEAFF